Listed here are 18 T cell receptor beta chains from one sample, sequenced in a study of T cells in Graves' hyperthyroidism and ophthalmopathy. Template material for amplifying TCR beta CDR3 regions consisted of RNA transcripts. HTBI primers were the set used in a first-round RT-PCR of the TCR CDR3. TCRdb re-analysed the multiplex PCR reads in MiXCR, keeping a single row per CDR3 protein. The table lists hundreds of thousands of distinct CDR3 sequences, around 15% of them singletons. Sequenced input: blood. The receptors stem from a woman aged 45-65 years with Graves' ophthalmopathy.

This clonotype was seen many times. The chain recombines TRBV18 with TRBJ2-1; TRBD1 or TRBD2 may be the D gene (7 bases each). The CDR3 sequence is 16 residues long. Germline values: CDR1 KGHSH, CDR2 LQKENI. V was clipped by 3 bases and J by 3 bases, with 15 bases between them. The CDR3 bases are TGTGCCAGCTCACCGGGGGGGGACAGACGCTACAATGAGCAGTTCTTC. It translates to CASSPGGDRRYNEQFF.

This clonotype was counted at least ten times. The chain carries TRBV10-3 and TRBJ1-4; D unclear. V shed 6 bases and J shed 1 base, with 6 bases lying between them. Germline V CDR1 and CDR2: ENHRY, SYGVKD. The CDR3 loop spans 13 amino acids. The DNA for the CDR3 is TGTGCCATCAGCCGGGAAACTAATGAAAAACTGTTTTTT. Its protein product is CAISRETNEKLFF.

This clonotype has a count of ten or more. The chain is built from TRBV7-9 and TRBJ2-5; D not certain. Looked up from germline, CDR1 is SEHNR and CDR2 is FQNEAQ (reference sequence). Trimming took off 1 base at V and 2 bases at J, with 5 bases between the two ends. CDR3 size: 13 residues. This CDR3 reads CASSLDPQETQYF. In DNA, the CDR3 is TGTGCCAGCAGCTTAGATCCTCAAGAGACCCAGTACTTC.

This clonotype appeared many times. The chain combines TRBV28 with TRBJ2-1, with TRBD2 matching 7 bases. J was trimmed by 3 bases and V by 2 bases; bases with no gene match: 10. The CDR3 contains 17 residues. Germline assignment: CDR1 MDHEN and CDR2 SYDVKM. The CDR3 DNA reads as TGTGCCAGCAGTTTAGTTTGTAGGGAGGGCCTCTACAATGAGCAGTTCTTC. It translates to CASSLVCREGLYNEQFF.

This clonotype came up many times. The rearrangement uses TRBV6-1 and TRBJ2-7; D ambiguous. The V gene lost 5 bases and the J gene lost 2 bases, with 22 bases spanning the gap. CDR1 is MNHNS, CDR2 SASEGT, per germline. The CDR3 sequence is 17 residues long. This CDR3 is CASSKSTLRTATYEQYF. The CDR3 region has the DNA TGTGCCAGCAGTAAATCCACCCTGAGGACCGCAACCTACGAGCAGTACTTC.

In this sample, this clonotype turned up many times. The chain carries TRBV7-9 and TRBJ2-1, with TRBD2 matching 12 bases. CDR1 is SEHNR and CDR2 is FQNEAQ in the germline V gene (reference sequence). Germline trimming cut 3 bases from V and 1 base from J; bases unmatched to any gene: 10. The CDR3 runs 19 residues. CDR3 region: CASSFFRLAGVGSYNEQFF. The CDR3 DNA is TGTGCCAGCAGCTTCTTCCGACTAGCGGGAGTTGGTTCCTACAATGAGCAGTTCTTC. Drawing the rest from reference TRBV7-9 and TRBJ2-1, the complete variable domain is DTGVSQNPRHKITKRGQNVTFRCDPISEHNRLYWYRQTLGQGPEFLTYFQNEAQLEKSRLLSDRFSAERPKGSFSTLEIQRTEQGDSAMYLCASSFFRLAGVGSYNEQFFGPGTRLTVL.

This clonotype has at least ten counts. The CDR3 DNA sequence: TGTGCCAGCAGCAAAGAGAGGGACTTTTACTACGAGCAGTACTTC. This gives the protein CASSKERDFYYEQYF. The rearrangement uses TRBV7-2 and TRBJ2-7; possible D gene TRBD2, 6 bases. Germline V gene data show CDR1 as SGHTA and CDR2 as FQGNSA. V lost 5 bases and J 3 bases, leaving 17 bases between the germline ends. The CDR3 length is 15 residues.

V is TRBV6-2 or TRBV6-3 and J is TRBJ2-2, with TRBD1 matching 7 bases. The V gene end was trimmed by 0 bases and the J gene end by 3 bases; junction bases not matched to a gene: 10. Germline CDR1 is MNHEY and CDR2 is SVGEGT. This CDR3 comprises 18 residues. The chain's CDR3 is CASSYSRLRGGDTGELFF. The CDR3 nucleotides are TGTGCCAGCAGTTACTCGAGGCTTAGAGGGGGCGACACCGGGGAGCTGTTTTTT.

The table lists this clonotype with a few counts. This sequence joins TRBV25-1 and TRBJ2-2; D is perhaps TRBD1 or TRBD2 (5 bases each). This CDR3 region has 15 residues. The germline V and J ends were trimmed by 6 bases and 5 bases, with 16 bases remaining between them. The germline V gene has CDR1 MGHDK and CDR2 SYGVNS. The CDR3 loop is CASRAMGDRTGELFF. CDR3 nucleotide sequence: TGTGCCAGCAGAGCTATGGGGGATAGGACCGGGGAGCTGTTTTTT. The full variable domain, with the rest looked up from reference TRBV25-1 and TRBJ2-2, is EADIYQTPRYLVIGTGKKITLECSQTMGHDKMYWYQQDPGMELHLIHYSYGVNSTEKGDLSSESTVSRIRTEHFPLTLESARPSHTSQYLCASRAMGDRTGELFFGEGSRLTVL.

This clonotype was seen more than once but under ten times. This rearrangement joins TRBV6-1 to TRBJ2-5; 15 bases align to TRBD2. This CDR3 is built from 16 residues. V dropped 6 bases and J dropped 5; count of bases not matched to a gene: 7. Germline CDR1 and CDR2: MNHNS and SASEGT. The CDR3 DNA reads TGTGCCAGCAGGAGGACTAGCGGGAGGGTTGGTGAGACCCAGTACTTC. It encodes CASRRTSGRVGETQYF.

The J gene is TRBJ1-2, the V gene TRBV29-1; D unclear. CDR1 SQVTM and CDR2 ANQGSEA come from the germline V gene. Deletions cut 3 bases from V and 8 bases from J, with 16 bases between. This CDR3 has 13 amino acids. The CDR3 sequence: CSVDFFFEGGYTF. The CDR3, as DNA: TGCAGCGTTGACTTTTTCTTCGAGGGAGGCTACACCTTC.

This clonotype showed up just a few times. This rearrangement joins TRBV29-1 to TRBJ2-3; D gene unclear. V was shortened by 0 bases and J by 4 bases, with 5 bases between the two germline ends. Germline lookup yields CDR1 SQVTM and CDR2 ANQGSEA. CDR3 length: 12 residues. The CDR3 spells CSVEDPSDTQYF. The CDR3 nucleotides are TGCAGCGTTGAAGATCCTTCAGATACGCAGTATTTT.

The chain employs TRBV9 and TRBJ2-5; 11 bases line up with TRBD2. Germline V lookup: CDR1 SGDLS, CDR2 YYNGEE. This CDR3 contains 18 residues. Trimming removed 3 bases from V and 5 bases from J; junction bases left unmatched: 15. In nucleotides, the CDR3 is TGTGCCAGCAGCGCGGGGGGTGTTAGCGGGAGGGCCGGGGAGACCCAGTACTTC. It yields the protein CASSAGGVSGRAGETQYF.

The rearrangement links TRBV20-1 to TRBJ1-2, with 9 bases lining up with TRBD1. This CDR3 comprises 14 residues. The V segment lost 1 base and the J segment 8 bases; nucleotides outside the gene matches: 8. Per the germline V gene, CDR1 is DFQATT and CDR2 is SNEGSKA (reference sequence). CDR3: CSARVGGQGQGYTF. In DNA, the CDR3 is TGCAGTGCTAGAGTAGGGGGACAGGGCCAAGGCTACACCTTC.

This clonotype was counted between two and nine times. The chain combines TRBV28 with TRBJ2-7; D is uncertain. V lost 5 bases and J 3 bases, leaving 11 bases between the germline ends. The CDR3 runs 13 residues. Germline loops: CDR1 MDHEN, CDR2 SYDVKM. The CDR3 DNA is TGTGCCAGCAGTCAAACGATGAACTACGAGCAGTACTTC. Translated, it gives CASSQTMNYEQYF.

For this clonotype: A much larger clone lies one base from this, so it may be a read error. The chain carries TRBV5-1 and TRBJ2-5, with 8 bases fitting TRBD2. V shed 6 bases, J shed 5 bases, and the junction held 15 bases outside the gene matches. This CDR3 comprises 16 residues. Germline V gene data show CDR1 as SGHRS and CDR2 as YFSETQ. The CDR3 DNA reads TGCGCCAGCAACTTCCTGGGACCAGCGGGAGAGGAGACCCAGTACTTC. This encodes CASNFLGPAGEETQYF.

CDR3 region: CSVSDPSGRSTDTQYF. The CDR3 bases are TGCAGCGTTTCGGACCCTAGCGGGAGAAGCACAGATACGCAGTATTTT. The rearrangement links TRBV29-1 to TRBJ2-3, with 10 bases that match TRBD2. The CDR3 covers 16 residues. V dropped 5 bases and J dropped 0; count of bases not matched to a gene: 8. Germline-derived CDR1 and CDR2 are SQVTM and ANQGSEA.

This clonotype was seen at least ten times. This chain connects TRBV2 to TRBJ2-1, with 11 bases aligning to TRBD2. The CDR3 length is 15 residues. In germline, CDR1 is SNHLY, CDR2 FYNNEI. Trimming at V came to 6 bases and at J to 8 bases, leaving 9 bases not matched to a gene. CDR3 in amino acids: CASRALAGVGYEQFF. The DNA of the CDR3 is TGTGCCAGCAGAGCACTAGCGGGAGTGGGCTATGAGCAGTTCTTC. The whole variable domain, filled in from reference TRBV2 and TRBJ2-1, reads EPEVTQTPSHQVTQMGQEVILRCVPISNHLYFYWYRQILGQKVEFLVSFYNNEISEKSEIFDDQFSVERPDGSNFTLKIRSTKLEDSAMYFCASRALAGVGYEQFFGPGTRLTVL.